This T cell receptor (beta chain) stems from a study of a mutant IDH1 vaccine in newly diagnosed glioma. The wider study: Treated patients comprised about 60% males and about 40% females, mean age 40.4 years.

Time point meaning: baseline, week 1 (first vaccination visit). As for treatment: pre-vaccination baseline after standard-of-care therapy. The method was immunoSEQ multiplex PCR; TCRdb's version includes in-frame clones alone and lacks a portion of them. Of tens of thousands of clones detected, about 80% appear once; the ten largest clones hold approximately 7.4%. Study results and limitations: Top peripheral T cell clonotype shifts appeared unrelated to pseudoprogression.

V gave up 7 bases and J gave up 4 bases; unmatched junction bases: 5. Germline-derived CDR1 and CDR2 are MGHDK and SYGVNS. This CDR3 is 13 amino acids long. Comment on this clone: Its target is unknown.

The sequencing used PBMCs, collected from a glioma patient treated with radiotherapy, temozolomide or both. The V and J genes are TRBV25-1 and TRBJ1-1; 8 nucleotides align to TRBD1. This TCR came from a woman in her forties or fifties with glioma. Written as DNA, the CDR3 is TGTGCCAGCAAAGCCCAGGGGGCCACTGAAGCTTTCTTT. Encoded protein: CASKAQGATEAFF.